These 30 T cell receptor beta chains share one sample of origin, sequenced in a study of Graves' ophthalmopathy and Graves' hyperthyroidism. Amplification of TCR beta CDR3 regions used RNA transcripts. In the first round, RT-PCR was carried out with HTBI primers, and a multiplex PCR formed the second round. TCRdb reprocessed the multiplex PCR reads with MiXCR, giving one entry per CDR3 protein. The sample consists of approximately 380,000 distinct CDR3 sequences, under 25% of them appearing once. The sample was peripheral blood. The receptor source for this set is a woman between 18 and 29 years old with stable Graves' hyperthyroidism.

The sample holds one count of this clonotype. V usage is TRBV29-1 and J usage is TRBJ2-2; tentatively, D is TRBD1 or TRBD2 (5 bases each). Germline V gene sequence: CDR1 SQVTM, CDR2 ANQGSEA. The CDR3 totals 12 residues. With 7 bases removed from V and 6 bases from J, the gap between germline ends came to 12 bases. The CDR3 DNA follows: TGCAGCGGGAGGCAGGGCTCCGGGGAGCTGTTTTTT. It encodes CSGRQGSGELFF.

The rearrangement links TRBV12-3 or TRBV12-4 to TRBJ2-7, with D possibly being TRBD2 (5 bases). The germline V and J ends were trimmed by 0 bases and 6 bases, with 9 bases remaining between them. This CDR3 spans 13 amino acids. CDR3 in amino acids: CASSLASAGEQYF. The DNA for the CDR3 is TGTGCCAGCAGTTTAGCGTCGGCGGGCGAGCAGTACTTC.

This clonotype was observed at least ten times. V and J are TRBV20-1 and TRBJ2-7; D might be TRBD1 or TRBD2, each matching 5 bases. The CDR3 has 14 residues. Trimming left V 5 bases short and J 3 bases short, with 17 bases between. CDR1 is DFQATT and CDR2 is SNEGSKA in the germline V gene (reference sequence). The CDR3 DNA is TGCAGTGCTGCCGGGACCTCCATTGACTACGAGCAGTACTTC. Encoded protein: CSAAGTSIDYEQYF.

The chain recombines TRBV6-2 or TRBV6-3 with TRBJ2-5; the match to TRBD1 covers 7 bases. The germline gives CDR1 MNHEY, CDR2 SVGEGT. Unmatched junction bases numbered 14, after V lost 8 bases and J lost 5 bases. The CDR3 sequence is 15 residues long. CDR3 sequence (DNA): TGTGCCAGCTCCAAAGGGACAGTATTACAGGAGACCCAGTACTTC. The encoded protein is CASSKGTVLQETQYF.

The rearrangement links TRBV6-1 to TRBJ1-2, with TRBD1 identical over 8 bases. This CDR3 is built from 12 residues. Germline loops: CDR1 MNHNS, CDR2 SASEGT. V was pared by 6 bases and J by 8 bases, with 5 bases of the junction left unmatched. CDR3 in amino acids: CASRRDRHGYTF. The CDR3 DNA reads as TGTGCCAGCAGACGGGACAGGCACGGCTACACCTTC.

As to this clonotype: One base away lies a much larger clone, so this may be a sequencing read error. No conserved phenylalanine or tryptophan ends this CDR3, so it is likely a read error. The chain joins TRBV18 to TRBJ1-1; 10 nucleotides line up with TRBD1. CDR1 is KGHSH, CDR2 LQKENI, per germline. V trimming: 3 bases; J trimming: 5 bases; junction bases outside the gene matches: 9. This CDR3 spans 16 amino acids. This chain's CDR3 is CASSPDRGLVRTEAFL. The CDR3 DNA is TGTGCCAGCTCACCCGACAGGGGGCTAGTGAGAACTGAAGCTTTCCTT.

For this clonotype: Germline and junction disagree at one end, which may indicate a read error. The chain uses TRBV28 and TRBJ2-4; D may be TRBD1 (6 bases). The V gene's germline CDR1 is MDHEN and CDR2 SYDVKM. The CDR3 contains 14 residues. The CDR3 region is CASSLYPGENIKYF. The CDR3, as DNA: TGTGCCAGCAGTTTATACCCAGGGGAAAACATTAAGTACTTC.

J is TRBJ2-6 and V is TRBV20-1; 7 bases align to TRBD1. The CDR3 has 16 amino acids. Trimming removed 3 bases from V and 2 bases from J; junction bases left unmatched: 7. Germline CDR1 reads DFQATT; CDR2 reads SNEGSKA (reference sequence). The CDR3 sequence: CSARRGQAAGANVLTF. In DNA, the CDR3 is TGCAGTGCTAGGCGTGGACAGGCAGCTGGGGCCAACGTCCTGACTTTC.

J is TRBJ2-5 and V is TRBV6-2 or TRBV6-3, with D possibly being TRBD2 (6 bases). Germline loops: CDR1 MNHEY, CDR2 SVGEGT. Trimming removed 6 bases from V and 4 bases from J, with 18 bases in between. This CDR3 region has 15 residues. CDR3 coding DNA: TGTGCCAGCAGATCCCCCGGGACTCCTGTAGAGACCCAGTACTTC. Its translation: CASRSPGTPVETQYF.

This clonotype was picked up many times. The chain links TRBV20-1 to TRBJ2-2; no definite D call. CDR3 size: 15 residues. The V gene lost 3 bases and the J gene lost 5 bases, with 16 bases spanning the gap. CDR1 is DFQATT, CDR2 SNEGSKA, per germline (reference sequence). CDR3 DNA: TGCAGTGCTAGCTCCTTCGATGGGTGGACCGGGGAGCTGTTTTTT. It encodes CSASSFDGWTGELFF.

In this sample, this clonotype turned up many times. The rearrangement uses TRBV28 and TRBJ2-7; D not resolved. Trimming removed 6 bases from V and 3 bases from J, with 12 bases in between. The CDR3 spans 13 residues. From germline, CDR1 is MDHEN and CDR2 SYDVKM. The CDR3 reads CASRSMAVYEQYF. The CDR3 DNA sequence: TGTGCCAGCAGATCTATGGCAGTCTACGAGCAGTACTTC. Full variable domain (rest looked up from reference TRBV28 and TRBJ2-7): DVKVTQSSRYLVKRTGEKVFLECVQDMDHENMFWYRQDPGLGLRLIYFSYDVKMKEKGDIPEGYSVSREKKERFSLILESASTNQTSMYLCASRSMAVYEQYFGPGTRLTVT.

This clonotype appeared many times. The CDR3 region has the DNA TGTGCCAGCAGTTTGGAACAGGAGACCTACGAGCAGTACTTC. Protein sequence: CASSLEQETYEQYF. J is TRBJ2-7 and V is TRBV28, with D perhaps matching TRBD1 (5 bases). Germline lookup yields CDR1 MDHEN and CDR2 SYDVKM. The CDR3 has 14 residues. V lost 3 bases and J lost 2, with 11 bases in between. Looking up the rest from reference TRBV28 and TRBJ2-7 gives the full variable domain: DVKVTQSSRYLVKRTGEKVFLECVQDMDHENMFWYRQDPGLGLRLIYFSYDVKMKEKGDIPEGYSVSREKKERFSLILESASTNQTSMYLCASSLEQETYEQYFGPGTRLTVT.

A few counts support this clonotype. The chain couples TRBV9 to TRBJ2-2, with 14 bases fitting TRBD2. V trimming: 3 bases; J trimming: 7 bases; junction bases outside the gene matches: 11. Per germline, CDR1 SGDLS and CDR2 YYNGEE. CDR3 length: 18 amino acids. The CDR3 loop is CASSGMGLAGASNGELFF. The CDR3 DNA follows: TGTGCCAGCAGCGGAATGGGACTAGCGGGAGCGAGTAACGGGGAGCTGTTTTTT. The whole variable domain, filled in from reference TRBV9 and TRBJ2-2, reads DSGVTQTPKHLITATGQRVTLRCSPRSGDLSVYWYQQSLDQGLQFLIQYYNGEERAKGNILERFSAQQFPDLHSELNLSSLELGDSALYFCASSGMGLAGASNGELFFGEGSRLTVL.

This clonotype was counted many times. The J gene is TRBJ1-1, the V gene TRBV6-2 or TRBV6-3, with D unresolved. The CDR3 has 13 amino acids. The V end lost 0 bases, the J end lost 1 base, and 3 bases lay between the germline ends. The V gene's germline CDR1 is MNHEY and CDR2 SVGEGT. CDR3 protein: CASSYSENTEAFF. DNA of the CDR3: TGTGCCAGCAGTTACTCGGAGAACACTGAAGCTTTCTTT.

This clonotype was seen many times. J is TRBJ1-3 and V is TRBV2; D remains ambiguous. The germline V and J ends were trimmed by 1 base and 2 bases, with 9 bases remaining between them. CDR3 length: 15 amino acids. Germline-derived CDR1 and CDR2 are SNHLY and FYNNEI. The CDR3: CASSEGLPPGNTIYF. The CDR3, as DNA: TGTGCCAGCAGTGAAGGTTTGCCCCCTGGAAACACCATATATTTT.

This clonotype has at least ten counts. V usage is TRBV5-1 and J usage is TRBJ1-1; the match to TRBD1 covers 7 bases. V lost 4 bases to trimming and J lost 0 bases; unmatched junction nucleotides: 6. Germline values: CDR1 SGHRS, CDR2 YFSETQ. CDR3 length: 15 amino acids. Written as DNA, the CDR3 is TGCGCCAGCAGCCGTTTGACAGGGTTGAACACTGAAGCTTTCTTT. It translates to CASSRLTGLNTEAFF.

This clonotype occurred many times. J is TRBJ2-7 and V is TRBV7-9; no reliable D call. The CDR3 loop spans 11 amino acids. Germline V gene lookup returns CDR1 SEHNR and CDR2 FQNEAQ (reference sequence). Trimming stripped 2 bases from V and 5 bases from J, with 4 bases between. In nucleotides, the CDR3 is TGTGCCAGCAGCTTATGGGACGAGCAGTACTTC. This gives the protein CASSLWDEQYF.

This clonotype was observed many times. This rearrangement joins TRBV6-1 to TRBJ1-2; D not resolved. The CDR3 is made up of 13 amino acids. V was pared by 0 bases and J by 4 bases, with 6 bases between. Germline V gene sequence: CDR1 MNHNS, CDR2 SASEGT. The CDR3 coding sequence is TGTGCCAGCAGTGAAGCCCTAGGCTATGGCTACACCTTC. Amino acids: CASSEALGYGYTF.

This clonotype was recorded many times. V is TRBV29-1 and J is TRBJ1-2; a possible D gene is TRBD1 (6 bases). There are 13 residues in the CDR3. Germline V gives CDR1 SQVTM, CDR2 ANQGSEA. Trimming removed 6 bases from V and 4 bases from J, with 15 bases in between. CDR3 in DNA: TGCAGCGTGGGAGAAGGGGGGGCCTATGGCTACACCTTC. This sequence encodes CSVGEGGAYGYTF. The entire variable domain, with the rest obtained from reference TRBV29-1 and TRBJ1-2, is as follows: SAVISQKPSRDICQRGTSLTIQCQVDSQVTMMFWYRQQPGQSLTLIATANQGSEATYESGFVIDKFPISRPNLTFSTLTVSNMSPEDSSIYLCSVGEGGAYGYTFGSGTRLTVV.

This clonotype came up many times. This chain links TRBV6-1 with TRBJ2-7; 10 bases match TRBD1. V shed 8 bases and J 0 bases; nucleotides not matched to a gene: 4. CDR3 length: 14 residues. CDR1 and CDR2 from the germline V gene are MNHNS and SASEGT. CDR3 in DNA: TGTGCCAGCGGGGGGGACAGGGGCTCCTACGAGCAGTACTTC. It yields the protein CASGGDRGSYEQYF.

Comments on this clonotype: One end of the junction fails to match germline, which may point to a read error. V and J are TRBV7-2 and TRBJ2-5, with D perhaps assigned TRBD1 or TRBD2 (6 bases each). The CDR3 extends over 15 amino acids. Germline CDR1 is SGHTA and CDR2 is FQGNSA. This CDR3 reads CASSYPGAPQATQYF. As DNA, the CDR3 is TGTGCCAGCAGCTATCCGGGGGCGCCCCAAGCGACCCAGTACTTC.

Many counts were recorded for this clonotype. V is TRBV11-2 and J is TRBJ1-2, with a weak D call TRBD1 (6 bases). The V end lost 6 bases, the J end lost 7 bases, and 12 bases lay between the germline ends. Germline loops: CDR1 SGHAT, CDR2 FQNNGV. This CDR3 has 12 amino acids. The DNA for the CDR3 is TGTGCCAGCAGTTCGGACAGCCCTGGCTACACCTTC. Translated, it gives CASSSDSPGYTF.

This clonotype came up many times. The V gene is TRBV7-9, the J gene TRBJ2-7; maybe TRBD2 (6 bases). The CDR3 covers 15 residues. V shed 2 bases and J shed 2 bases, with 13 bases lying between them. Germline-derived CDR1 and CDR2 are SEHNR and FQNEAQ (reference sequence). The CDR3 sequence is CASSLYGSATYEQYF. The CDR3 nucleotides read TGTGCCAGCAGCTTATACGGGAGCGCAACCTACGAGCAGTACTTC.

Concerning this clonotype: A much larger clonotype is one base distant, so this may be a read error. The chain couples TRBV12-3 or TRBV12-4 to TRBJ2-7; TRBD1 is a possible D gene (6 bases). The CDR3 loop spans 13 amino acids. V dropped 6 bases and J dropped 7 bases, with 16 bases sitting between them. The CDR3 spells CASSPDSLREQYF. In nucleotides, the CDR3 is TGTGCCAGCAGCCCGGACAGCCTCAGAGAGCAGTACTTC.

This clonotype was recorded many times. The chain has TRBV28 and TRBJ1-2; the D gene is possibly TRBD1 (5 bases). V lost 9 bases to trimming and J lost 4 bases, with 21 bases between them. Germline values: CDR1 MDHEN, CDR2 SYDVKM. This CDR3 comprises 15 residues. The CDR3 region is CARGPQLRQTYGYTF. In DNA, the CDR3 is TGTGCCAGGGGACCACAACTAAGACAGACCTATGGCTACACCTTC.

The chain carries TRBV18 and TRBJ2-7; D is perhaps TRBD1 or TRBD2 (5 bases each). Germline V gives CDR1 KGHSH, CDR2 LQKENI. The CDR3 extends over 13 amino acids. The V end lost 5 bases, the J end lost 6 bases, and 14 bases lay between the germline ends. CDR3 DNA: TGTGCCAGCTCAACGGGGACCCAGGGCGAGCAGTACTTC. Translation: CASSTGTQGEQYF. The full variable domain, in which reference TRBV18 and TRBJ2-7 provide the parts outside the CDR3, is NAGVMQNPRHLVRRRGQEARLRCSPMKGHSHVYWYRQLPEEGLKFMVYLQKENIIDESGMPKERFSAEFPKEGPSILRIQQVVRGDSAAYFCASSTGTQGEQYFGPGTRLTVT.

This clonotype was counted at least ten times. This chain connects TRBV7-2 to TRBJ2-5; D call uncertain. The germline V gene has CDR1 SGHTA and CDR2 FQGNSA. V gave up 1 base and J gave up 5 bases, with 5 bases separating them. The CDR3 extends over 12 amino acids. CDR3 sequence: CASSLGTETQYF. The CDR3 DNA reads TGTGCCAGCAGCTTAGGAACTGAGACCCAGTACTTC.

This clonotype was seen ten or more times. V is TRBV14 and J is TRBJ1-3; D is uncertain. Per germline, CDR1 SGHDN and CDR2 FVKESK. The CDR3 has 14 amino acids. Between the trimmed V and J ends, which lost 4 bases and 1 base, there was a span of 8 bases. The CDR3 DNA reads TGTGCCAGCAGCCGTCTGACATCTGGAAACACCATATATTTT. It encodes CASSRLTSGNTIYF. Complete variable domain (other parts from reference TRBV14 and TRBJ1-3): EAGVTQFPSHSVIEKGQTVTLRCDPISGHDNLYWYRRVMGKEIKFLLHFVKESKQDESGMPNNRFLAERTGGTYSTLKVQPAELEDSGVYFCASSRLTSGNTIYFGEGSWLTVV.

This clonotype was observed a few times. The chain carries TRBV27 and TRBJ2-5; D possibly corresponds to TRBD2 (6 bases). Germline CDR1 MNHEY, CDR2 SMNVEV (reference sequence). V shed 1 base and J shed 2 bases, with 8 bases lying between them. The CDR3 covers 14 residues. DNA for the CDR3: TGTGCCAGCAGTTTATGGGGGAGGCAAGAGACCCAGTACTTC. This sequence encodes CASSLWGRQETQYF.

This clonotype was seen ten or more times. The chain links TRBV6-1 to TRBJ1-1; D not resolved. Trimming cost V 4 bases and J 11 bases, with 14 bases left between them. Germline loops: CDR1 MNHNS, CDR2 SASEGT. The CDR3 has 12 residues. As DNA, the CDR3 is TGTGCCAGCAGTGGACCCGGGCATCCCGCTTTCTTT. Translated, it gives CASSGPGHPAFF.